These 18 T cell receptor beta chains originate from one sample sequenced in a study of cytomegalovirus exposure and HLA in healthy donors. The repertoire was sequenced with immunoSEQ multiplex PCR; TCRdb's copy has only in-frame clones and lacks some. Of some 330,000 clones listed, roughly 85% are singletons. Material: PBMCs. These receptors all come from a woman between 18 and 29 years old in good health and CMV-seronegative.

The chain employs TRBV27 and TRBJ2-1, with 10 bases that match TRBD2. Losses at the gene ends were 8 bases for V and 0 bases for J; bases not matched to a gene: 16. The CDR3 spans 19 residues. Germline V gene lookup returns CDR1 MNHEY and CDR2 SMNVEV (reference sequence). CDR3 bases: TGTGCCAGCTCCTCCCGGGCTAGCGGGAGACTCAGCTCCTACAATGAGCAGTTCTTC. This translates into CASSSRASGRLSSYNEQFF.

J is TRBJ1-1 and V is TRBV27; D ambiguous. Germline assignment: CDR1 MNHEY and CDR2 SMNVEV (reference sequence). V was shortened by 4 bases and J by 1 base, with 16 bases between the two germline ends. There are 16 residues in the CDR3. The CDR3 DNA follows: TGTGCCAGCAGTTCCGGTGAGGCACCCAAGAACACTGAAGCTTTCTTT. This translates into CASSSGEAPKNTEAFF.

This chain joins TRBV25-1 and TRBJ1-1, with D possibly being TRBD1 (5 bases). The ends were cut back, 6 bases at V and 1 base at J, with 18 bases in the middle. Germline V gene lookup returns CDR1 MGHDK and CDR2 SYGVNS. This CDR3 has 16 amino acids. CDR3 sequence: CASRGDGGYKNTEAFF. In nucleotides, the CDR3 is TGTGCCAGCAGGGGAGACGGGGGTTACAAGAACACTGAAGCTTTCTTT.

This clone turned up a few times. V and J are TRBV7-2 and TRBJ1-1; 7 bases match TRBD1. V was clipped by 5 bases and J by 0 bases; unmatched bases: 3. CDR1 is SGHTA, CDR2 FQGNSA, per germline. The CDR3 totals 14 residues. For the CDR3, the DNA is TGTGCCAGCAGCAGCCAGGGGGTGAACACTGAAGCTTTCTTT. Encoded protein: CASSSQGVNTEAFF.

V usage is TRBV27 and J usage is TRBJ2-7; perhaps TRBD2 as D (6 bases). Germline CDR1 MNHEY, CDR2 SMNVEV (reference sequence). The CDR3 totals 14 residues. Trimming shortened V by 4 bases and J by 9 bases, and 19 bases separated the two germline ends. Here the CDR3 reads CASSSGLEGWRQYF. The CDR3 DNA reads TGTGCCAGCAGTTCGGGACTGGAGGGGTGGCGGCAGTACTTC.

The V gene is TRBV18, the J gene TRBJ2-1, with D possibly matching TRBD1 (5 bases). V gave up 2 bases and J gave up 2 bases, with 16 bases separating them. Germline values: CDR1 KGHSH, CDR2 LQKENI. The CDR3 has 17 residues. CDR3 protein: CASSPVMQGSTYNEQFF. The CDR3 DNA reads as TGTGCCAGCTCACCAGTAATGCAGGGAAGCACCTACAATGAGCAGTTCTTC.

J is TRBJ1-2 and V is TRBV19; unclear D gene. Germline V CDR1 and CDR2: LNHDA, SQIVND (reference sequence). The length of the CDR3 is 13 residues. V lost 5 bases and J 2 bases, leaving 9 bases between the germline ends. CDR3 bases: TGTGCCAGTAGTGTTCCCGGGAACTATGGCTACACCTTC. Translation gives CASSVPGNYGYTF.

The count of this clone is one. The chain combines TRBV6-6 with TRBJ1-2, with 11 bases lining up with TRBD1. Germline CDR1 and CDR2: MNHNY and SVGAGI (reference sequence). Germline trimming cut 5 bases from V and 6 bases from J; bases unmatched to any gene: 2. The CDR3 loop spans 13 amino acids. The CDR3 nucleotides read TGTGCCAGCAGTGGACAGGGGGCGGATGGCTACACCTTC. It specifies CASSGQGADGYTF.

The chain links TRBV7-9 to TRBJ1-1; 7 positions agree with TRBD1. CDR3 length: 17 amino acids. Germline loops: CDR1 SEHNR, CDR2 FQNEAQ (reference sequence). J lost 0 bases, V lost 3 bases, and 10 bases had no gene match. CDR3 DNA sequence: TGTGCCAGCAGCTTCTCCAGAACAGGGGAAATGAACACTGAAGCTTTCTTT. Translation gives CASSFSRTGEMNTEAFF.

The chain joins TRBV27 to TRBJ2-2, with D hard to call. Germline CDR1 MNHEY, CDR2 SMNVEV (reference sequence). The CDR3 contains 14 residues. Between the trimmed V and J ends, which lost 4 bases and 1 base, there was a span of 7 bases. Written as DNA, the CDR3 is TGTGCCAGCAGTTCTGACTGGAACACCGGGGAGCTGTTTTTT. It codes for CASSSDWNTGELFF.

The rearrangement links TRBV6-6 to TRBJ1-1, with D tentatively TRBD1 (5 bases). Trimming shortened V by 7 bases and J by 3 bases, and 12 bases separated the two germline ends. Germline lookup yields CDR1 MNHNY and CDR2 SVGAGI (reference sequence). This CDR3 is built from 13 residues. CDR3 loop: CASTGNVDTEAFF. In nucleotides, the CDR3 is TGTGCCAGCACAGGGAATGTTGACACTGAAGCTTTCTTT.

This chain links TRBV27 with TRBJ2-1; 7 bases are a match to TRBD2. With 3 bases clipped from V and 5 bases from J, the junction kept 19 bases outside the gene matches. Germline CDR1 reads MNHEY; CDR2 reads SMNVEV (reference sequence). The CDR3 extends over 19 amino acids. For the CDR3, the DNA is TGTGCCAGCAGTTTTTCGCTGGGAGGGCCCCGGGTTCAAAACAATGAGCAGTTCTTC. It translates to CASSFSLGGPRVQNNEQFF.

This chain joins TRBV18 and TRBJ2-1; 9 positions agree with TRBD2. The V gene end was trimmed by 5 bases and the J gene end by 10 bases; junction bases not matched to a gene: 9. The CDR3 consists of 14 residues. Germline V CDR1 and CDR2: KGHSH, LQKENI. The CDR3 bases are TGTGCCAGCTCATTGGCTAGCGGGAAGGTAGAGCAGTTCTTC. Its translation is CASSLASGKVEQFF. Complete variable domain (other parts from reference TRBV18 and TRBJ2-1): NAGVMQNPRHLVRRRGQEARLRCSPMKGHSHVYWYRQLPEEGLKFMVYLQKENIIDESGMPKERFSAEFPKEGPSILRIQQVVRGDSAAYFCASSLASGKVEQFFGPGTRLTVL.

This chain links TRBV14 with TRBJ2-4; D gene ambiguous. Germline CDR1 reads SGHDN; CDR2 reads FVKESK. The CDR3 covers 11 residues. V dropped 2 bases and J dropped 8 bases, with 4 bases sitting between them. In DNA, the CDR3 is TGTGCCAGCAGCCAACGTGACATTCAGTACTTC. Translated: CASSQRDIQYF.

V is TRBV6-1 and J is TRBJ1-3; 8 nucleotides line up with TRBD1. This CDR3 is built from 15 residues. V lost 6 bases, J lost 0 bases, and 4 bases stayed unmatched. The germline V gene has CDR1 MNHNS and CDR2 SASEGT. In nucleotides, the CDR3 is TGTGCCAGCAGCGATACAGGGGGCTCTGGAAACACCATATATTTT. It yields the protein CASSDTGGSGNTIYF.

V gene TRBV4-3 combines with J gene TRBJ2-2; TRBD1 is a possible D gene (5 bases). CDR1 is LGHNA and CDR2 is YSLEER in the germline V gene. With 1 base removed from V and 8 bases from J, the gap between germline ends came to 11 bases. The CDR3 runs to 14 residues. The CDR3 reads CASSQADKRGELFF. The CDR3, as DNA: TGCGCCAGCAGCCAAGCGGACAAAAGGGGGGAGCTGTTTTTT.

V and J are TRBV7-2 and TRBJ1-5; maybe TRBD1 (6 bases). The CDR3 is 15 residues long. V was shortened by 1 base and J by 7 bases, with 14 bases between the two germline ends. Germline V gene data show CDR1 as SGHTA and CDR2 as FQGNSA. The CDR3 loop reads CASSLEFRGVQPQHF. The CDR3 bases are TGTGCCAGCAGCTTAGAGTTCAGGGGAGTACAGCCCCAGCATTTT. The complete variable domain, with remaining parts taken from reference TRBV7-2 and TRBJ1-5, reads GAGVSQSPSNKVTEKGKDVELRCDPISGHTALYWYRQSLGQGLEFLIYFQGNSAPDKSGLPSDRFSAERTGGSVSTLTIQRTQQEDSAVYLCASSLEFRGVQPQHFGDGTRLSIL.

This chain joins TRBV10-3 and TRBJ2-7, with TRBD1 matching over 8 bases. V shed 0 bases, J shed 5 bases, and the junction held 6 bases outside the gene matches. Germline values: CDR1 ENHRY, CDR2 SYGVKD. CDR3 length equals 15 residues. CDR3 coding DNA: TGTGCCATCAGTGAGTCACGACAGGGGACCGACGAGCAGTACTTC. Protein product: CAISESRQGTDEQYF.